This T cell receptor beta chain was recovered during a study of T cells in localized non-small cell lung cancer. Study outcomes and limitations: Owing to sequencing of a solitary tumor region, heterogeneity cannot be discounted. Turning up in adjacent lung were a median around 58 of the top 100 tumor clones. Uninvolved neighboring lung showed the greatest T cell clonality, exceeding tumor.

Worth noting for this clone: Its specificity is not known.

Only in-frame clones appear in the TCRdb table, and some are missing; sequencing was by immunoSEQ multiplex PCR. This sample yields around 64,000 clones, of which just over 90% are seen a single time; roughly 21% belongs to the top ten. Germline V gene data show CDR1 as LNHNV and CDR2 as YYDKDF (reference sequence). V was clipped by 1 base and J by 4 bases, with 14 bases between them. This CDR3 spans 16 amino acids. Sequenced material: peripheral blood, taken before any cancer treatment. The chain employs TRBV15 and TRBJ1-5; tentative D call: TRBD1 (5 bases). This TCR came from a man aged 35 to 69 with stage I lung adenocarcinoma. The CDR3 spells CATSRVRQGGNQPQHF. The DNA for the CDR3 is TGTGCCACCAGCAGAGTAAGGCAGGGTGGTAATCAGCCCCAGCATTTT.